These 4 T cell receptor beta chains were sequenced from one sample in a study of blood T cell repertoires in COVID-19. This table comes from immunoSEQ multiplex PCR, and its TCRdb copy is limited to in-frame clones, with some not included. The profile shows about 71,000 clones, 80% to 95% of them singletons. The source material was peripheral blood. These receptors originate from a woman of 80 years or more with acute or convalescent COVID-19.

This chain connects TRBV19 to TRBJ2-1; 10 positions match TRBD2. CDR1 LNHDA and CDR2 SQIVND come from the germline V gene (reference sequence). This CDR3 spans 14 amino acids. Trimming at V came to 7 bases and at J to 7 bases, leaving 7 bases not matched to a gene. CDR3 sequence reads: CASKPSGSGNEQFF. Written as DNA, the CDR3 is TGTGCCAGTAAGCCTAGCGGGAGTGGGAATGAGCAGTTCTTC. Based on the CDR3 plus reference TRBV19 and TRBJ2-1, the full variable domain is DGGITQSPKYLFRKEGQNVTLSCEQNLNHDAMYWYRQDPGQGLRLIYYSQIVNDFQKGDIAEGYSVSREKKESFPLTVTSAQKNPTAFYLCASKPSGSGNEQFFGPGTRLTVL.

The chain recombines TRBV5-1 with TRBJ1-1; no reliable D call. Germline V CDR1 and CDR2: SGHRS, YFSETQ. This CDR3 region has 15 residues. V was trimmed by 1 base and J by 1 base, leaving 11 bases between them. The CDR3 DNA reads as TGCGCCAGCAGCTTGCTAAATACGGGGAACACTGAAGCTTTCTTT. This translates into CASSLLNTGNTEAFF.

The chain uses TRBV18 and TRBJ1-2; TRBD1 aligns across 10 bases. J gave up 7 bases and V 3 bases, and 5 bases lay outside the gene matches. The CDR3 is 14 residues long. Germline assignment: CDR1 KGHSH and CDR2 LQKENI. This chain's CDR3 is CASSPGQGLFGYTF. As DNA, the CDR3 is TGTGCCAGCTCACCGGGACAGGGGTTATTTGGCTACACCTTC.

This clone was seen once. The rearrangement links TRBV2 to TRBJ2-3; 9 bases map to TRBD1. This CDR3 comprises 16 residues. Germline CDR1 and CDR2: SNHLY and FYNNEI. After removal of 6 bases from V and 8 bases from J, the junction contained 15 bases not matched to a gene. Here the CDR3 DNA reads TGTGCCAGCAGAGCCTCTCCGGGACAGGGTAGGGGTACGCAGTATTTT. This gives the protein CASRASPGQGRGTQYF. The variable domain in full, with the rest retrieved from reference TRBV2 and TRBJ2-3, is EPEVTQTPSHQVTQMGQEVILRCVPISNHLYFYWYRQILGQKVEFLVSFYNNEISEKSEIFDDQFSVERPDGSNFTLKIRSTKLEDSAMYFCASRASPGQGRGTQYFGPGTRLTVL.